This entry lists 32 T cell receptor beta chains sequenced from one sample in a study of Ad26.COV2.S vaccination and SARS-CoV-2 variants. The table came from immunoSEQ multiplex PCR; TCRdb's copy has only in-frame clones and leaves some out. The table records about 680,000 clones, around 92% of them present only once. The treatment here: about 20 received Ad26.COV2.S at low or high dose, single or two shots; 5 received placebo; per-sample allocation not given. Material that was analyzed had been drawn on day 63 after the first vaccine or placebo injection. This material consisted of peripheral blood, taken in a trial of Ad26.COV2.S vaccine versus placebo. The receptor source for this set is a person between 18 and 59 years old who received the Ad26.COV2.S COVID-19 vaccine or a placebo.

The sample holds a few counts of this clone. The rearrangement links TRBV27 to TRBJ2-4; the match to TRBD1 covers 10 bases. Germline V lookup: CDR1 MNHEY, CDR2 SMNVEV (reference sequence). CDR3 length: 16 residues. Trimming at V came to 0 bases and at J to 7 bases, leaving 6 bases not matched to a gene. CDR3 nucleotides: TGTGCCAGCAGTTTATCGTCCCCGGGACAGGGGAACATTCAGTACTTC. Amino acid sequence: CASSLSSPGQGNIQYF.

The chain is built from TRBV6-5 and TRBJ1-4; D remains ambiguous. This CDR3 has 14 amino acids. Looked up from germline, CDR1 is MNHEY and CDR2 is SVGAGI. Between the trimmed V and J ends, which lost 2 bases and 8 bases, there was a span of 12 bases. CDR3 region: CASSYGWGREKLFF. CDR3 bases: TGTGCCAGCAGTTACGGATGGGGTAGGGAAAAACTGTTTTTT.

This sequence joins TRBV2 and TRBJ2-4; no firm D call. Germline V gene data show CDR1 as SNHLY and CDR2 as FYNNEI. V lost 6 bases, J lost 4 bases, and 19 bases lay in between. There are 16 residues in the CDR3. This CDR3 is CASRSEGAVRKNIQYF. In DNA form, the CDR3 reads TGTGCCAGCAGGTCAGAAGGCGCCGTGAGGAAAAACATTCAGTACTTC.

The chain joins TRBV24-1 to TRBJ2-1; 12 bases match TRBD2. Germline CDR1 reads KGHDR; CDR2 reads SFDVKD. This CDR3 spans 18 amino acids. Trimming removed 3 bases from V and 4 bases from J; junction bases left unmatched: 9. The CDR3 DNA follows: TGTGCCACCAGTGATCAGACTAGCGGGAGCTTGACATACAATGAGCAGTTCTTC. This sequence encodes CATSDQTSGSLTYNEQFF.

CDR3 amino acids: CASSGGQILAFF. The CDR3 nucleotides are TGTGCCAGCAGTGGAGGGCAGATCTTGGCTTTCTTT. This chain uses TRBV2 with TRBJ1-1, with D hard to call. This CDR3 spans 12 amino acids. The V end was cut by 4 bases, the J end by 11 bases, with 14 bases between. Germline CDR1 and CDR2: SNHLY and FYNNEI.

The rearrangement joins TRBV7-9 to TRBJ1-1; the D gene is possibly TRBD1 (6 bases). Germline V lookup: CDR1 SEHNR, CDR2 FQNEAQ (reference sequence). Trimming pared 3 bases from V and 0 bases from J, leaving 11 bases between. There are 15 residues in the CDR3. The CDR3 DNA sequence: TGTGCCAGCAGCTTGGGGGAGGGGGTGAACACTGAAGCTTTCTTT. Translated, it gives CASSLGEGVNTEAFF.

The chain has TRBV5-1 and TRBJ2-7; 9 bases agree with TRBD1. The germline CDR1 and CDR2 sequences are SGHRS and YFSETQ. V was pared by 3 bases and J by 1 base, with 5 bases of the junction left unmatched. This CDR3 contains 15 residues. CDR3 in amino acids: CASSYGQGRSYEQYF. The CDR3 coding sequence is TGCGCCAGCAGCTACGGACAGGGGAGGTCCTACGAGCAGTACTTC.

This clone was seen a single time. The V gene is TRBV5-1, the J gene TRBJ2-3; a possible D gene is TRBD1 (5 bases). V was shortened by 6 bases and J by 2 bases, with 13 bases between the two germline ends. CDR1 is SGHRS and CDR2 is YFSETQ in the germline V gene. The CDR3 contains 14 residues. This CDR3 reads CASKGTGNTDTQYF. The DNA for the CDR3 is TGCGCCAGCAAGGGAACAGGCAACACAGATACGCAGTATTTT.

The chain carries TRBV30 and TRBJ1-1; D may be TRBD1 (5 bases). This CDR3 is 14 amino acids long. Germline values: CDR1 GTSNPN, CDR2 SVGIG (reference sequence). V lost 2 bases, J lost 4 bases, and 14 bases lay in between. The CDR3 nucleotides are TGTGCCTGGAGTAAGGGGATTGGGGGCACTGAAGCTTTCTTT. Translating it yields CAWSKGIGGTEAFF.

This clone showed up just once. CDR3 DNA: TGTGCCACCAGTGAGTCAGCGGGAGAGCTAGAGACCCAGTACTTC. It codes for CATSESAGELETQYF. This chain links TRBV24-1 with TRBJ2-5; TRBD2 matches 8 bases. After removal of 4 bases from V and 4 bases from J, the junction contained 7 bases not matched to a gene. Germline CDR1 KGHDR, CDR2 SFDVKD. The CDR3 loop spans 15 amino acids.

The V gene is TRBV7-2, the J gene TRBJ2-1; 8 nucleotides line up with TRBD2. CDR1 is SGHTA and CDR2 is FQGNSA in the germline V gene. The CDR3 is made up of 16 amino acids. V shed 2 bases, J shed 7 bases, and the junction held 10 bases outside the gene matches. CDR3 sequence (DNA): TGTGCCAGCAGCTTAATTGGCGGGGGGCGGAGGAATGAGCAGTTCTTC. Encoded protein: CASSLIGGGRRNEQFF. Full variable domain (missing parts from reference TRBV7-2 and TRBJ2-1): GAGVSQSPSNKVTEKGKDVELRCDPISGHTALYWYRQSLGQGLEFLIYFQGNSAPDKSGLPSDRFSAERTGGSVSTLTIQRTQQEDSAVYLCASSLIGGGRRNEQFFGPGTRLTVL.

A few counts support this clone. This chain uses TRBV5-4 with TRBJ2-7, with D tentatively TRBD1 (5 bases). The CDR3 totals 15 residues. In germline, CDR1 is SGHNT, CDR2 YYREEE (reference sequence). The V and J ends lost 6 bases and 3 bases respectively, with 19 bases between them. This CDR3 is CASKTEGSLGYEQYF. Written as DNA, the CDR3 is TGTGCCAGCAAGACAGAAGGTTCCCTTGGCTACGAGCAGTACTTC. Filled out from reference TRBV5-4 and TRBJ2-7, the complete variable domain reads ETGVTQSPTHLIKTRGQQVTLRCSSQSGHNTVSWYQQALGQGPQFIFQYYREEENGRGNFPPRFSGLQFPNYSSELNVNALELDDSALYLCASKTEGSLGYEQYFGPGTRLTVT.

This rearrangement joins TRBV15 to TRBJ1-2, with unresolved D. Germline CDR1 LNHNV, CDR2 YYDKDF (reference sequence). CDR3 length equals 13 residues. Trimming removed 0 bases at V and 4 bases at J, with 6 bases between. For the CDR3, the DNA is TGTGCCACCAGCAGAGATCAACTCTATGGCTACACCTTC. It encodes CATSRDQLYGYTF.

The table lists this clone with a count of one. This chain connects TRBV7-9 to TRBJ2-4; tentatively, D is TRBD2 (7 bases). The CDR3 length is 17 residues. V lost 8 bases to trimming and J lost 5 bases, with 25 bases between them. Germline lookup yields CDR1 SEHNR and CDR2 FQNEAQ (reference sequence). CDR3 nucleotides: TGTGCCAGCCGTCCCCCCGCGGGGGCACCAAGAGAAAACATTCAGTACTTC. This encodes CASRPPAGAPRENIQYF.

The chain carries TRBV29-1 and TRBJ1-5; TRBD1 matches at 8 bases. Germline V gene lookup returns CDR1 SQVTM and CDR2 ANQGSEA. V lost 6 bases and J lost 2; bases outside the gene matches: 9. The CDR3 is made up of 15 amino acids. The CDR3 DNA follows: TGCAGCGTAACCGGACAGGGAAGGCGCAATCAGCCCCAGCATTTT. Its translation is CSVTGQGRRNQPQHF.

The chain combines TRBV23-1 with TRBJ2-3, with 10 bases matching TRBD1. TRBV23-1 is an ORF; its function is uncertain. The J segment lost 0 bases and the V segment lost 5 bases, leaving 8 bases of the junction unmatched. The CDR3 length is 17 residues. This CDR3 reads CASSWDRGPPSTDTQYF. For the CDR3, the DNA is TGCGCCAGCAGTTGGGACAGGGGTCCCCCTAGCACAGATACGCAGTATTTT.

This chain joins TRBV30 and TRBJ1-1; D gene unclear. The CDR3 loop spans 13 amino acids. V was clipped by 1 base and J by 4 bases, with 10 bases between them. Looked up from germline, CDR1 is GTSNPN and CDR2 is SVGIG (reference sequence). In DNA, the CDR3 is TGTGCCTGGAGTGGACGGGCGATCACTGAAGCTTTCTTT. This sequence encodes CAWSGRAITEAFF. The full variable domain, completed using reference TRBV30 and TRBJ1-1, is SQTIHQWPATLVQPVGSPLSLECTVEGTSNPNLYWYRQAAGRGLQLLFYSVGIGQISSEVPQNLSASRPQDRQFILSSKKLLLSDSGFYLCAWSGRAITEAFFGQGTRLTVV.

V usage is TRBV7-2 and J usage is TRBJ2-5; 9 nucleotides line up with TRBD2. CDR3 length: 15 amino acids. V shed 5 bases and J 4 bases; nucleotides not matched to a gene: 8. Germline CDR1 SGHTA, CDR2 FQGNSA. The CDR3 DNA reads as TGTGCCAGCAGCGGTAGCGGGAGAGCCAGAGAGACCCAGTACTTC. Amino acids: CASSGSGRARETQYF.

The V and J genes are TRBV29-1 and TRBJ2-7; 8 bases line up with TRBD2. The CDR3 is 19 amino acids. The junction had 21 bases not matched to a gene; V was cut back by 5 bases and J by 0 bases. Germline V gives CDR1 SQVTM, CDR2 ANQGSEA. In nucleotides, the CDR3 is TGCAGCGTTTGGCCCGCCCCCCTACTAGCGGCTATGATCTCCTACGAGCAGTACTTC. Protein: CSVWPAPLLAAMISYEQYF.

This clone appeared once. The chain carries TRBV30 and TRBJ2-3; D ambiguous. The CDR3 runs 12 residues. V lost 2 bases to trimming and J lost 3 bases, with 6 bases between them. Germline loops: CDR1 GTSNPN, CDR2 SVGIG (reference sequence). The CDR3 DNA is TGTGCCTGGAGTCCCGTGACAGATACGCAGTATTTT. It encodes CAWSPVTDTQYF.

CDR3 sequence: CASSPRTENYEQYF. Written as DNA, the CDR3 is TGTGCCAGCTCACCCCGGACAGAAAACTACGAGCAGTACTTC. The rearrangement uses TRBV18 and TRBJ2-7; D perhaps matches TRBD1 (6 bases). The CDR3 has 14 residues. V was trimmed by 3 bases and J by 3 bases, leaving 12 bases between them. Per the germline V gene, CDR1 is KGHSH and CDR2 is LQKENI.

CDR3 region: CAISESLTARRAFF. The CDR3 region has the DNA TGTGCCATCAGTGAGTCGCTCACCGCACGCCGGGCTTTCTTT. J is TRBJ1-1 and V is TRBV10-3; D unresolved. V dropped 0 bases and J dropped 11 bases, with 16 bases sitting between them. The length of the CDR3 is 14 residues. Germline-derived CDR1 and CDR2 are ENHRY and SYGVKD.

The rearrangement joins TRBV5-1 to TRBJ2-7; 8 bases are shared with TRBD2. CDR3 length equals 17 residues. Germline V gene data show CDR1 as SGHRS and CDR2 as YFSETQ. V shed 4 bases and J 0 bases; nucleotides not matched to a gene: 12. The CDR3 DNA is TGCGCCAGCAGCCCTCGGGAGGGATCGACTTACTCCTACGAGCAGTACTTC. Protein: CASSPREGSTYSYEQYF.

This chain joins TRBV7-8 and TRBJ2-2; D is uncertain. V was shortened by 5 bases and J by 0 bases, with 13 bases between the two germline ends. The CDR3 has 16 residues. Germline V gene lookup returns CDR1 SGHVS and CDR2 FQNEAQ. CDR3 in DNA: TGTGCCAGCAGCCCCCGGGCACCAACGAACACCGGGGAGCTGTTTTTT. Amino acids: CASSPRAPTNTGELFF.

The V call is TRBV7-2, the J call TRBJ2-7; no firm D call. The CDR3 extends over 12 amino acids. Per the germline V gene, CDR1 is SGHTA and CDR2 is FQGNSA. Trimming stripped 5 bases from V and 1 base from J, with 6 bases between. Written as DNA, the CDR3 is TGTGCCAGCAGCCGACCTTCCTACGAGCAGTACTTC. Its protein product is CASSRPSYEQYF.

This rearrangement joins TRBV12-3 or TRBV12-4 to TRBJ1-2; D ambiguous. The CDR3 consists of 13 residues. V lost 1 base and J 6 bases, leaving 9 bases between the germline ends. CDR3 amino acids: CASSLGLADGYTF. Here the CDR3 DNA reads TGTGCCAGCAGTTTAGGCCTTGCCGATGGCTACACCTTC.

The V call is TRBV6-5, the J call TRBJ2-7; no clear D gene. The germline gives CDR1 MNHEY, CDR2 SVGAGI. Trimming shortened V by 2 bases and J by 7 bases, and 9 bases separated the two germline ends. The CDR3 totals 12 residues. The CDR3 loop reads CASSYLGKEQYF. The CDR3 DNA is TGTGCCAGCAGTTACCTGGGAAAGGAGCAGTACTTC.

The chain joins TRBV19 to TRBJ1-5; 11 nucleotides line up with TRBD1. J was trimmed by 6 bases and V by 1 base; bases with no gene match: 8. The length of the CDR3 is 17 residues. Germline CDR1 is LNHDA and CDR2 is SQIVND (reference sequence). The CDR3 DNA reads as TGTGCCAGTAGTATAGTACCCGGACAGGGGGCTGGTCAGCCCCAGCATTTT. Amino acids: CASSIVPGQGAGQPQHF. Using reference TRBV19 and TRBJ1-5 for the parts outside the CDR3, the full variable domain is DGGITQSPKYLFRKEGQNVTLSCEQNLNHDAMYWYRQDPGQGLRLIYYSQIVNDFQKGDIAEGYSVSREKKESFPLTVTSAQKNPTAFYLCASSIVPGQGAGQPQHFGDGTRLSIL.

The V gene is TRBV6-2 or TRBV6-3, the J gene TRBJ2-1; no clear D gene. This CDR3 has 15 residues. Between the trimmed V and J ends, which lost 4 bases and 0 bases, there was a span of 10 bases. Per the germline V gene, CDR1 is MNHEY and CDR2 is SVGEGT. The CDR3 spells CASSSGDTSYNEQFF. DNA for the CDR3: TGTGCCAGCAGTTCGGGCGACACCTCCTACAATGAGCAGTTCTTC.

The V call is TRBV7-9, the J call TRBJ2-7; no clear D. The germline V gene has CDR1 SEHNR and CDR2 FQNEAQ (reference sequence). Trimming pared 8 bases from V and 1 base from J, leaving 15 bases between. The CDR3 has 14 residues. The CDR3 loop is CASCPVPKSYEQYF. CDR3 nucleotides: TGTGCCAGCTGCCCGGTCCCGAAATCCTACGAGCAGTACTTC.

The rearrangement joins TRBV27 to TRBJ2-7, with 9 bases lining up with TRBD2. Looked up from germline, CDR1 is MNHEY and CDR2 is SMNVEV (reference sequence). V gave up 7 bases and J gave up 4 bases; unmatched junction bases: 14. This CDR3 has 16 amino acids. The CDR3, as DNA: TGTGCCAGCAACCCCACAGGCGGGAGGGCCGGGTACGAGCAGTACTTC. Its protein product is CASNPTGGRAGYEQYF.

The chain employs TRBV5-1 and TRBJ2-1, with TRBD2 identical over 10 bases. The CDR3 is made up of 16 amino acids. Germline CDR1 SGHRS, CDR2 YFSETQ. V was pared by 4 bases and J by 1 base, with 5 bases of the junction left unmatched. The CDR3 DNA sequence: TGCGCCAGCAGCCGTACTAGCGGGAAATCCTACAATGAGCAGTTCTTC. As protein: CASSRTSGKSYNEQFF.